This TCR beta chain stems from a study of T cells in Graves' hyperthyroidism and ophthalmopathy. For the study at large: Initial diagnosis, before any treatment, was when peripheral blood was collected.

Researchers amplified the TCR beta CDR3 regions from RNA transcripts. When the TCR CDR3 underwent first-round RT-PCR, the HTBI primer set was used. TCRdb re-called the multiplex PCR reads through MiXCR, storing one row per CDR3 protein. This table holds some 800,000 distinct CDR3 sequences, about two fifths found once. Diagnoses were made from clinical symptoms, serum measures (thyroxine and TRAb), thyroid ultrasound and orbital computed tomography. V lost 3 bases, J lost 7 bases, and 10 bases lay in between. The V gene's germline CDR1 is SNHLY and CDR2 FYNNEI. The CDR3 sequence is 13 residues long. The sequence derives from a man aged 18 to 29 with Graves' hyperthyroidism. Sequencing used blood. The chain joins TRBV2 to TRBJ1-3; D unresolved. CDR3 nucleotide sequence: TGTGCCAGCAGTGACTGGCCGACGAACACCATATATTTT. Encoded protein: CASSDWPTNTIYF.